These T cell receptor beta chains were read from a single sample in a study of T-cell memory formation after mild COVID-19. MiXCR was run by TCRdb on the 5' RACE reads, yielding one entry per CDR3 protein. The sample includes some 50,000 distinct CDR3 sequences, approximately 12% of them seen just once. Material: PBMCs or a T cell subset sorted from them (not recorded which). All receptors come from a young man who had mild COVID-19 (a few samples of this study predate the infection). Cell type and time point are not known. Both conserved end residues are part of each CDR3. The D gene is left open where the match is weak. Some rows mark clone size as missing; the rest say once, few, many or name a class of expanded clone.

few | TRBJ2-3 | 14 | TRBV29-1 | . | CSVEGGVSTDTQYF | TGCAGCGTTGAAGGGGGGGTGTCCACAGATACGCAGTATTTT
. | TRBJ1-2 | 10 | TRBV20-1 | . | CSASPHGYTF | TGCAGTGCTAGTCCTCATGGCTACACCTTC
. | TRBJ2-3 | 12 | TRBV6-2/TRBV6-3 | . | CASTASTDTQYF | TGTGCCAGCACCGCTAGCACAGATACGCAGTATTTT
many | TRBJ2-3 | 14 | TRBV7-3 | TRBD2 | CASSLSGGTDTQYF | TGTGCCAGCAGCTTAAGCGGGGGGACAGATACGCAGTATTTT
few | TRBJ2-1 | 14 | TRBV6-5 | . | CASRVTGSYNEQFF | TGTGCCAGCAGAGTTACGGGGAGCTACAATGAGCAGTTCTTC
. | TRBJ1-4 | 15 | TRBV7-2 | . | CASSLAGPTNEKLFF | TGTGCCAGCAGCTTAGCAGGGCCTACTAATGAAAAACTGTTTTTT
few | TRBJ1-1 | 14 | TRBV12-3/TRBV12-4 | . | CASSSRRTNTEAFF | TGTGCCAGCAGTTCTCGGCGAACGAACACTGAAGCTTTCTTT
few | TRBJ2-2 | 16 | TRBV7-6 | . | CASSPFGGANTGELFF | TGTGCCAGCAGCCCCTTTGGCGGGGCAAACACCGGGGAGCTGTTTTTT
few | TRBJ1-5 | 14 | TRBV7-2 | . | CASSRGTGNQPQHF | TGTGCCAGCAGCCGCGGGACCGGTAATCAGCCCCAGCATTTT
few | TRBJ2-1 | 11 | TRBV9 | . | CASSVGAEQFF | TGTGCCAGCAGCGTAGGTGCTGAGCAGTTCTTC
many | TRBJ1-3 | 14 | TRBV18 | . | CASSPTGFGNTIYF | TGTGCCAGCTCACCAACGGGATTTGGAAACACCATATATTTT
many | TRBJ2-3 | 16 | TRBV10-3 | . | CAISEGSSGYTDTQYF | TGTGCCATCAGTGAAGGATCGAGCGGATACACAGATACGCAGTATTTT
. | TRBJ2-3 | 15 | TRBV6-4 | TRBD1 | CASSYRGTPTDTQYF | TGTGCCAGCAGTTACAGGGGGACCCCCACAGATACGCAGTATTTT
many | TRBJ1-1 | 13 | TRBV7-7 | TRBD1 | CASSVDRGTEAFF | TGTGCCAGCAGCGTGGACAGGGGCACTGAAGCTTTCTTT
few | TRBJ2-1 | 15 | TRBV5-1 | TRBD2 | CASMAGGGGSPEQFF | TGCGCCAGTATGGCCGGGGGGGGCGGTTCCCCCGAGCAGTTCTTC
. | TRBJ2-3 | 18 | TRBV2 | TRBD2 | CASSETFPGLGSTDTQYF | TGTGCCAGCAGTGAGACTTTCCCGGGACTAGGTTCCACAGATACGCAGTATTTT
few | TRBJ2-6 | 16 | TRBV28 | . | CASSLFGNSGANVLTF | TGTGCCAGCAGTTTATTCGGGAACTCTGGGGCCAACGTCCTGACTTTC
many | TRBJ1-4 | 14 | TRBV6-5 | . | CASRSETTNEKLFF | TGTGCCAGCCGTTCAGAAACAACTAATGAAAAACTGTTTTTT
many | TRBJ2-7 | 15 | TRBV7-8 | . | CASSLALAGAYEQYF | TGTGCCAGCAGCTTAGCGCTGGCAGGCGCCTACGAGCAGTACTTC
few | TRBJ1-1 | 14 | TRBV7-2 | . | CASSFEQRNTEAFF | TGTGCCAGCAGCTTTGAACAGAGGAACACTGAAGCTTTCTTT
few | TRBJ1-1 | 14 | TRBV12-3/TRBV12-4 | . | CASSRSQGNTEAFF | TGTGCCAGCAGTCGTTCTCAGGGGAACACTGAAGCTTTCTTT
few | TRBJ2-3 | 13 | TRBV10-3 | . | CAISEGGVDTQYF | TGTGCCATCAGTGAGGGAGGCGTGGATACGCAGTATTTT
few | TRBJ2-1 | 15 | TRBV10-3 | TRBD2 | CAISSTSVGYNEQFF | TGTGCCATCAGTTCGACTAGCGTAGGCTACAATGAGCAGTTCTTC
. | TRBJ1-1 | 14 | TRBV12-3/TRBV12-4 | TRBD1 | CASTLGDRGTEAFF | TGTGCCAGCACTTTGGGGGACAGGGGCACTGAAGCTTTCTTT
. | TRBJ2-3 | 15 | TRBV7-2 | TRBD2 | CASSPLAGSRDTQYF | TGTGCCAGCAGCCCCCTAGCGGGATCCAGAGATACGCAGTATTTT
few | TRBJ2-5 | 13 | TRBV6-5 | . | CASSYRGGETQYF | TGTGCCAGCAGTTACAGAGGTGGGGAGACCCAGTACTTC
many | TRBJ2-2 | 12 | TRBV7-2 | . | CASGPSTGELFF | TGTGCCAGCGGCCCTTCGACCGGGGAGCTGTTTTTT
. | TRBJ2-7 | 16 | TRBV11-2 | TRBD1 | CASSLLRGRGPYEQYF | TGTGCCAGCAGCTTACTGCGTGGCAGGGGGCCGTACGAGCAGTACTTC